The next 17 T cell receptor beta chains were all read from a single sample in a study of T cell responses to AZD1222 COVID-19 vaccine. Produced via immunoSEQ multiplex PCR; TCRdb's table is partial and in-frame only. The repertoire holds about 86,000 clones, with roughly 90% as singletons. The specimen was peripheral blood, collected 28 days after the second AZD1222 dose. Receptors originate from an adult who received the AZD1222 COVID-19 vaccine.

A single count supports this clone. The V and J genes are TRBV30 and TRBJ1-2; D is perhaps TRBD1 (6 bases). V was shortened by 4 bases and J by 8 bases, with 17 bases between the two germline ends. The CDR3 has 13 residues. Germline V gives CDR1 GTSNPN, CDR2 SVGIG (reference sequence). The CDR3 protein is CAWTRPGAGGYTF. The CDR3 DNA reads as TGTGCCTGGACCCGACCGGGGGCGGGCGGCTACACCTTC.

V usage is TRBV10-2 and J usage is TRBJ1-5; TRBD1 might be the D (6 bases). CDR3 length: 16 residues. Germline V gene sequence: CDR1 WSHSY, CDR2 SAAADI. V shed 8 bases and J shed 2 bases, with 19 bases lying between them. CDR3 bases: TGCGCCAGCGCCCAGGGGCGGACAACCGGCAATCAGCCCCAGCATTTT. It yields the protein CASAQGRTTGNQPQHF.

This clone was observed a single time. The chain carries TRBV6-5 and TRBJ1-2, with TRBD1 identical over 10 bases. This CDR3 is built from 15 residues. J was trimmed by 3 bases and V by 6 bases; bases with no gene match: 7. Germline V gene data show CDR1 as MNHEY and CDR2 as SVGAGI. In nucleotides, the CDR3 is TGTGCCAGCAGGACAGGGGGCTTAGGTGACTATGGCTACACCTTC. As protein: CASRTGGLGDYGYTF.

V usage is TRBV30 and J usage is TRBJ1-1; unclear D gene. V was pared by 2 bases and J by 1 base, with 5 bases between. This CDR3 comprises 12 residues. Germline values: CDR1 GTSNPN, CDR2 SVGIG (reference sequence). The CDR3 reads CAWSPGNTEAFF. As DNA, the CDR3 is TGTGCCTGGAGTCCAGGGAACACTGAAGCTTTCTTT.

V gene TRBV7-3 combines with J gene TRBJ2-7, with D possibly matching TRBD1 (6 bases). The length of the CDR3 is 14 residues. V gave up 5 bases and J gave up 2 bases, with 13 bases separating them. The germline CDR1 and CDR2 sequences are SGHTA and FQGTGA. The CDR3 is CASSTGQPPYEQYF. CDR3 DNA: TGTGCCAGCAGCACCGGACAGCCACCCTACGAGCAGTACTTC.

This clone was recorded a few times. The rearrangement joins TRBV19 to TRBJ2-7; the match to TRBD2 covers 8 bases. The ends lost 3 bases at V and 3 bases at J; junction bases unmatched: 4. This CDR3 has 14 amino acids. Germline V gene sequence: CDR1 LNHDA, CDR2 SQIVND (reference sequence). CDR3 sequence (DNA): TGTGCCAGTAGTATGACTAGCGCTCTCTACGAGCAGTACTTC. Protein sequence: CASSMTSALYEQYF.

This sequence joins TRBV19 and TRBJ1-3; D gene ambiguous. With 3 bases removed from V and 1 base from J, the gap between germline ends came to 10 bases. CDR1 LNHDA and CDR2 SQIVND come from the germline V gene (reference sequence). This CDR3 is 15 amino acids long. CDR3 loop: CASSIITASGNTIYF. The CDR3 DNA is TGTGCCAGTAGTATCATTACAGCTTCTGGAAACACCATATATTTT.

The chain links TRBV28 to TRBJ1-2; possibly TRBD1 for D (6 bases). Trimming removed 3 bases at V and 4 bases at J, with 18 bases between. Germline-derived CDR1 and CDR2 are MDHEN and SYDVKM. The CDR3 consists of 16 residues. Here the CDR3 DNA reads TGTGCCAGCAGTTTCTCCGGGGGCGCGTTATCCTATGGCTACACCTTC. It yields the protein CASSFSGGALSYGYTF.

V is TRBV20-1 and J is TRBJ2-2, with D possibly TRBD2 on 6 matching bases. CDR1 and CDR2 (germline): DFQATT, SNEGSKA (reference sequence). The CDR3 spans 11 residues. The V and J ends lost 7 bases and 6 bases respectively, with 9 bases between them. CDR3 residues: CSGGIAGELFF. The CDR3 DNA reads TGCAGTGGCGGGATCGCCGGGGAGCTGTTTTTT.

The V call is TRBV7-2, the J call TRBJ1-2; 9 nucleotides line up with TRBD1. The CDR3 spans 17 residues. Germline values: CDR1 SGHTA, CDR2 FQGNSA. V trimming: 3 bases; J trimming: 0 bases; junction bases outside the gene matches: 8. The CDR3 nucleotides are TGTGCCAGCAGCTTGGGGGGACAGGGACCTTCTAACTATGGCTACACCTTC. Translating it yields CASSLGGQGPSNYGYTF.

The chain combines TRBV28 with TRBJ2-3; D gene ambiguous. Germline assignment: CDR1 MDHEN and CDR2 SYDVKM. V lost 7 bases and J 6 bases, leaving 14 bases between the germline ends. This CDR3 has 13 residues. Written as DNA, the CDR3 is TGTGCCAGCACCCTAAACCGAGCGGATACGCAGTATTTT. Encoded protein: CASTLNRADTQYF.

The chain has TRBV12-3 or TRBV12-4 and TRBJ1-2; D is undetermined. CDR3 length: 13 amino acids. V was shortened by 8 bases and J by 4 bases, with 14 bases between the two germline ends. DNA for the CDR3: TGTGCCAGCCTGGAAGAGGGTGGCTATGGCTACACCTTC. Its protein is CASLEEGGYGYTF.

Written as DNA, the CDR3 is TGTGCCAGCAGCTTAACTGCGGGGTTCCGAGATACGCAGTATTTT. Translating it yields CASSLTAGFRDTQYF. V usage is TRBV7-3 and J usage is TRBJ2-3, with D tentatively TRBD2 (6 bases). This CDR3 has 15 amino acids. V lost 0 bases and J 5 bases, leaving 12 bases between the germline ends. Looked up from germline, CDR1 is SGHTA and CDR2 is FQGTGA.

The chain links TRBV7-9 to TRBJ2-1, with 7 bases aligning to TRBD2. The CDR3 is made up of 15 amino acids. V shed 5 bases, J shed 0 bases, and the junction held 4 bases outside the gene matches. Germline loops: CDR1 SEHNR, CDR2 FQNEAQ (reference sequence). CDR3 residues: CASSRSGDSYNEQFF. CDR3 nucleotides: TGTGCCAGCAGCCGGAGCGGGGACTCCTACAATGAGCAGTTCTTC. Full variable domain (remainder filled in from reference TRBV7-9 and TRBJ2-1): DTGVSQNPRHKITKRGQNVTFRCDPISEHNRLYWYRQTLGQGPEFLTYFQNEAQLEKSRLLSDRFSAERPKGSFSTLEIQRTEQGDSAMYLCASSRSGDSYNEQFFGPGTRLTVL.

This rearrangement joins TRBV30 to TRBJ1-3; D not resolved. V was clipped by 3 bases and J by 2 bases, with 5 bases between them. Germline assignment: CDR1 GTSNPN and CDR2 SVGIG (reference sequence). The CDR3 spans 12 residues. The CDR3 region is CAWRVTGNTIYF. The CDR3 DNA is TGTGCCTGGAGAGTTACTGGAAACACCATATATTTT.

The CDR3 region is CASSQDWGRSSYNEQFF. DNA of the CDR3: TGCGCCAGCAGCCAAGATTGGGGAAGAAGCTCCTACAATGAGCAGTTCTTC. This chain links TRBV4-3 with TRBJ2-1; D not resolved. V was clipped by 0 bases and J by 0 bases, with 12 bases between them. This CDR3 contains 17 residues. Germline-derived CDR1 and CDR2 are LGHNA and YSLEER.

This sequence joins TRBV19 and TRBJ1-1; D ambiguous. CDR1 is LNHDA and CDR2 is SQIVND in the germline V gene (reference sequence). Trimming removed 3 bases from V and 1 base from J, with 6 bases in between. CDR3 size: 13 residues. This chain's CDR3 is CASSIRENTEAFF. For the CDR3, the DNA is TGTGCCAGTAGTATCCGGGAGAACACTGAAGCTTTCTTT.